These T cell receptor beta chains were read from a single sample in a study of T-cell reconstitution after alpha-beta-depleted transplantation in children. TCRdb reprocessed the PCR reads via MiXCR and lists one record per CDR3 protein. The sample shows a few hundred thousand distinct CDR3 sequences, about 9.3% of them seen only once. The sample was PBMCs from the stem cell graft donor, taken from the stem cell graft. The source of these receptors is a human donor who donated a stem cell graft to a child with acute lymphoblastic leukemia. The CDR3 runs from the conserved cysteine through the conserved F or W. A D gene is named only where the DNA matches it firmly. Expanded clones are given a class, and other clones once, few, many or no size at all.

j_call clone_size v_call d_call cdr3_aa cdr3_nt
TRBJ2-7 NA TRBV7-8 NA CASSFPIGGAAYEQYF TGTGCCAGCAGCTTCCCCATTGGCGGAGCAGCCTACGAGCAGTACTTC
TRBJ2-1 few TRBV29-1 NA CSVEKATYNEQFF TGCAGCGTTGAGAAAGCCACCTACAATGAGCAGTTCTTC
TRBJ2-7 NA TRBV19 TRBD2 CASSITGLDEQYF TGTGCCAGTAGTATAACGGGACTAGACGAGCAGTACTTC
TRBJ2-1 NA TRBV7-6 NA CASSLAGPTDEQFF TGTGCCAGCAGCTTAGCGGGCCCAACGGATGAGCAGTTCTTC
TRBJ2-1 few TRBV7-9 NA CASSETTNEQFF TGTGCCAGCAGCGAGACTACAAATGAGCAGTTCTTC
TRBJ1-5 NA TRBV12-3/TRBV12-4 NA CASSLFYQPQHF TGTGCCAGCAGTTTATTCTATCAGCCCCAGCATTTT
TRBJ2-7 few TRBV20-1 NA CSARSTREQYF TGCAGTGCTAGATCAACTCGAGAGCAGTACTTC
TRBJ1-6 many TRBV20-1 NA CSARETYSPLHF TGCAGTGCTAGGGAGACTTATTCACCCCTCCACTTT
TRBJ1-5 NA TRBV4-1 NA CASSQRDPRFSNQPQHF TGCGCCAGCAGCCAAAGGGATCCGAGGTTTAGCAATCAGCCCCAGCATTTT
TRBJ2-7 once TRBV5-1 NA CASSLDILGEQYF TGCGCCAGCAGCTTGGACATTTTGGGCGAGCAGTACTTC